This passage covers 10 T cell receptor beta chains from one sample sequenced in a study of Ad26.COV2.S vaccination and SARS-CoV-2 variants. TCRdb keeps only in-frame clones here, not all; method: immunoSEQ multiplex PCR. The table records fewer than 500,000 clones, roughly 90% of them present only once. As to treatment: roughly 19 received Ad26.COV2.S at low or high dose, single or two shots; about 5 received placebo; per-sample allocation not given. After the first vaccine or placebo injection, samples were drawn on day 63. This sample comprised peripheral blood, obtained in a trial of Ad26.COV2.S vaccine versus placebo. The receptors were gathered from a person between 18 and 60 years old who received the Ad26.COV2.S COVID-19 vaccine or a placebo.

This chain connects TRBV5-6 to TRBJ1-6; D gene uncertain. Trimming removed 1 base from V and 8 bases from J, with 7 bases in between. CDR1 and CDR2 from the germline V gene are SGHDT and YYEEEE. This CDR3 spans 13 amino acids. CDR3 nucleotides: TGTGCCAGCAGCTTGACACGAGATTCACCCCTCCACTTT. Translated: CASSLTRDSPLHF.

The table lists this clone with a count of one. The gene calls are TRBV3-1 (or the pseudogene TRBV3-2) and TRBJ2-2, with D possibly TRBD2 on 6 matching bases. V lost 4 bases to trimming and J lost 7 bases, with 19 bases between them. Per germline, CDR1 LGHDT and CDR2 YNNKEL (reference sequence). CDR3 length: 16 amino acids. The CDR3 coding sequence is TGTGCCAGCAGCCGGCCCGCAGGCGGGGAGGACGGGGAGCTGTTTTTT. Translation gives CASSRPAGGEDGELFF.

The chain joins TRBV5-1 to TRBJ1-2, with D perhaps matching TRBD1 (6 bases). The CDR3 extends over 13 amino acids. Trimming left V 0 bases short and J 7 bases short, with 10 bases between. The germline gives CDR1 SGHRS, CDR2 YFSETQ. The CDR3 protein is CASSLAGAGGYTF. In DNA form, the CDR3 reads TGCGCCAGCAGCTTGGCAGGGGCCGGTGGCTACACCTTC.

This clone was seen a handful of times. The chain combines TRBV12-3 or TRBV12-4 with TRBJ2-7, with TRBD1 matching 8 bases. The CDR3 has 13 residues. The junction had 7 bases not matched to a gene; V was cut back by 6 bases and J by 6 bases. This CDR3 reads CASSPQGAREQYF. The CDR3 DNA reads as TGTGCCAGCAGCCCTCAGGGGGCACGCGAGCAGTACTTC.

The chain recombines TRBV6-5 with TRBJ2-5, with no clear D. The CDR3 length is 11 residues. Germline CDR1 reads MNHEY; CDR2 reads SVGAGI. V was shortened by 4 bases and J by 7 bases, with 7 bases between the two germline ends. CDR3 coding DNA: TGTGCCAGCAGTTCCCCTGGGACCCAGTACTTC. This codes for CASSSPGTQYF.

This clone occurred once. This sequence joins TRBV28 and TRBJ1-1; 8 nucleotides line up with TRBD1. Germline V gives CDR1 MDHEN, CDR2 SYDVKM. The ends lost 3 bases at V and 2 bases at J; junction bases unmatched: 5. There are 15 residues in the CDR3. This CDR3 reads CASSLNDRGNTEAFF. CDR3 nucleotides: TGTGCCAGCAGTTTGAACGACAGGGGAAACACTGAAGCTTTCTTT.

The CDR3 nucleotides are TGCAGCGTTGATTCTAGGGACAGGGGTTACAATGAGCAGTTCTTC. The encoded protein is CSVDSRDRGYNEQFF. The J gene is TRBJ2-1, the V gene TRBV29-1; 10 nucleotides match TRBD1. Germline assignment: CDR1 SQVTM and CDR2 ANQGSEA. Losses at the gene ends were 3 bases for V and 4 bases for J; bases not matched to a gene: 6. This CDR3 contains 15 residues.

CDR3 nucleotide sequence: TGTGCCATCAGACAGGGAAACACTGAAGCTTTCTTT. This encodes CAIRQGNTEAFF. This rearrangement joins TRBV10-3 to TRBJ1-1, with a possible D match to TRBD1 (6 bases). With 6 bases removed from V and 2 bases from J, the gap between germline ends came to 7 bases. Germline V gene data show CDR1 as ENHRY and CDR2 as SYGVKD. This CDR3 contains 12 residues.

The chain recombines TRBV4-3 with TRBJ1-1; the match to TRBD1 covers 7 bases. Germline assignment: CDR1 LGHNA and CDR2 YSLEER. The CDR3 totals 15 residues. V shed 4 bases and J 6 bases; nucleotides not matched to a gene: 11. DNA for the CDR3: TGCGCCAGCAGCCTACAAGGGGGCCAGGGGCCTGAAGCTTTCTTT. Translating it yields CASSLQGGQGPEAFF.

The rearrangement joins TRBV7-9 to TRBJ2-5; D unclear. CDR3 size: 13 residues. In germline, CDR1 is SEHNR, CDR2 FQNEAQ (reference sequence). V was pared by 3 bases and J by 5 bases, with 10 bases between. CDR3 loop: CASSLSMRETQYF. Written as DNA, the CDR3 is TGTGCCAGCAGCTTGTCTATGCGCGAGACCCAGTACTTC. The full variable domain, in which reference TRBV7-9 and TRBJ2-5 provide the parts outside the CDR3, is DTGVSQNPRHKITKRGQNVTFRCDPISEHNRLYWYRQTLGQGPEFLTYFQNEAQLEKSRLLSDRFSAERPKGSFSTLEIQRTEQGDSAMYLCASSLSMRETQYFGPGTRLLVL.